Detailed here is one TCR beta chain. Its specificity is not known. The sample is drawn from a study of cytomegalovirus exposure and HLA in healthy donors. Findings and caveats of the study: According to a later analysis, most TCR beta chains associated with CMV appeared HLA-restricted.

CDR1 and CDR2 (germline): SGHRS, YFSETQ. V lost 0 bases and J lost 0, with 13 bases in between. This CDR3 region has 17 residues. PCR used 60 Vbeta primers and 13 Jbeta primers. Repertoires were generated with immunoSEQ multiplex PCR, while TCRdb's copy carries only in-frame clones and drops some. This sample has under 200,000 clones, with around 80% found just once. Sample: PBMCs. V usage is TRBV5-1 and J usage is TRBJ1-3; no reliable D call. This sequence was found in a woman aged 18-29 years in good health and CMV-seropositive. The CDR3 region is CASSLERVASSGNTIYF. Written as DNA, the CDR3 is TGCGCCAGCAGCTTGGAACGGGTCGCTAGCTCTGGAAACACCATATATTTT.